Listed below are T cell receptor beta chains from one sample, sequenced in a study of blood T cell repertoires in COVID-19. Only in-frame clones appear in the TCRdb table, and some are missing; sequencing was by immunoSEQ multiplex PCR. Here the sample spans about 150,000 clones, roughly nine tenths being singletons. The sample comprised peripheral blood. The receptors here all came from a woman aged 55-70 years with active COVID-19. CDR3s include the opening cysteine and the closing phenylalanine or tryptophan. D genes are given only for firm matches. Expanded clones get a size class; other rows say once, few or many, or leave the size out.

clone_size: -
cdr3_length: 16
d_call: TRBD2
j_call: TRBJ2-1
v_call: TRBV28
cdr3_aa: CASSFLAGGHSNEQFF
cdr3_nt: TGTGCCAGCAGTTTCCTAGCGGGAGGGCACAGCAATGAGCAGTTCTTC

clone_size: -
cdr3_length: 16
d_call: -
j_call: TRBJ2-7
v_call: TRBV2
cdr3_aa: CASSVQGALGSNEQYF
cdr3_nt: TGTGCCAGCAGTGTTCAGGGCGCTCTCGGATCGAACGAGCAGTACTTC

clone_size: -
cdr3_length: 14
d_call: -
j_call: TRBJ1-5
v_call: TRBV5-1
cdr3_aa: CASSPPLSNQPQHF
cdr3_nt: TGCGCCAGCAGCCCCCCACTCAGCAATCAGCCCCAGCATTTT

clone_size: few
cdr3_length: 12
d_call: -
j_call: TRBJ1-6
v_call: TRBV30
cdr3_aa: CAWRAAASPLHF
cdr3_nt: TGTGCCTGGAGGGCGGCAGCGTCACCCCTCCACTTT

clone_size: once
cdr3_length: 14
d_call: -
j_call: TRBJ2-1
v_call: TRBV4-2
cdr3_aa: CASSQVWGSGEQFF
cdr3_nt: TGTGCCAGCAGCCAAGTATGGGGCTCCGGTGAGCAGTTCTTC

clone_size: -
cdr3_length: 17
d_call: TRBD2
j_call: TRBJ2-1
v_call: TRBV7-6
cdr3_aa: CASSYTSGSSSYNEQFF
cdr3_nt: TGTGCCAGCAGCTACACTAGCGGGAGCTCCTCCTACAATGAGCAGTTCTTC

clone_size: -
cdr3_length: 14
d_call: -
j_call: TRBJ2-1
v_call: TRBV5-6
cdr3_aa: CASSQARAYNEQFF
cdr3_nt: TGTGCCAGCAGCCAAGCGCGGGCCTACAATGAGCAGTTCTTC

clone_size: once
cdr3_length: 15
d_call: -
j_call: TRBJ1-3
v_call: TRBV6-5
cdr3_aa: CASTLRDMPGNTIYF
cdr3_nt: TGTGCCAGCACCCTCCGGGACATGCCTGGAAACACCATATATTTT

clone_size: -
cdr3_length: 16
d_call: TRBD1
j_call: TRBJ1-6
v_call: TRBV30
cdr3_aa: CAWRLTGTGNVTPLHF
cdr3_nt: TGTGCCTGGAGGTTAACGGGGACAGGCAATGTGACACCCCTCCACTTT

clone_size: -
cdr3_length: 16
d_call: TRBD1
j_call: TRBJ1-1
v_call: TRBV6-2/TRBV6-3
cdr3_aa: CASSFPGQGVSTEAFF
cdr3_nt: TGTGCCAGCAGTTTTCCGGGACAGGGGGTGAGCACTGAAGCTTTCTTT

clone_size: -
cdr3_length: 16
d_call: -
j_call: TRBJ1-2
v_call: TRBV6-2/TRBV6-3
cdr3_aa: CASSRATLTGNYGYTF
cdr3_nt: TGTGCCAGCAGTCGCGCCACACTGACAGGCAACTATGGCTACACCTTC

clone_size: -
cdr3_length: 15
d_call: TRBD1
j_call: TRBJ2-7
v_call: TRBV27
cdr3_aa: CASSLSWDRGHEQYF
cdr3_nt: TGTGCCAGCAGTTTGAGTTGGGACAGGGGCCACGAGCAGTACTTC

clone_size: -
cdr3_length: 16
d_call: TRBD1
j_call: TRBJ1-5
v_call: TRBV28
cdr3_aa: CASSYQQGASNQPQHF
cdr3_nt: TGTGCCAGCAGTTACCAACAGGGGGCGAGCAATCAGCCCCAGCATTTT

clone_size: -
cdr3_length: 16
d_call: TRBD2
j_call: TRBJ2-7
v_call: TRBV7-9
cdr3_aa: CASSYRGTSGDWKQYF
cdr3_nt: TGTGCCAGCAGCTATCGCGGGACTAGCGGGGACTGGAAGCAGTACTTC